This is a list of T cell receptor beta chains from one sample in a study of vaccination effects on CD4 cells after COVID-19. These TCRs' antigens remain unknown. Clones were read by immunoSEQ multiplex PCR, and TCRdb kept only the in-frame ones, dropping some. The data show tens of thousands of clones, roughly three quarters seen once. This material consisted of CD4+ T cells from PBMCs cultured without peptide, taken before COVID-19 vaccination. The receptors originated from a human donor who received a COVID-19 vaccine. The CDR3 runs from the conserved cysteine through the conserved F or W. A D gene is named only where the DNA matches it firmly. Clone sizes are given selectively: once, few, many, or a class where the clone is expanded.

d_call j_call v_call clone_size cdr3_aa cdr3_nt
. TRBJ1-5 TRBV7-3 few CASSQDRDQPQHF TGTGCCAGCAGCCAGGACCGAGATCAGCCCCAGCATTTT
. TRBJ1-5 TRBV7-8 . CASSLAPGDQPQHF TGTGCCAGCAGCTTAGCGCCGGGGGACCAGCCCCAGCATTTT
. TRBJ1-2 TRBV25-1 few CASSEIYPPYGYTF TGTGCCAGCAGTGAAATCTACCCCCCATATGGCTACACCTTC
. TRBJ1-1 TRBV5-1 few CASSLAAGNTEAFF TGCGCCAGCAGCTTGGCTGCAGGGAACACTGAAGCTTTCTTT
TRBD1 TRBJ1-4 TRBV28 . CASSLVSGRGVTNEKLFF TGTGCCAGCAGTTTAGTCTCGGGCAGGGGGGTTACAAATGAAAAACTGTTTTTT
TRBD1 TRBJ1-1 TRBV30 . CAWSSLDRGTEAFF TGTGCCTGGAGTTCCCTGGACAGGGGGACTGAAGCTTTCTTT
TRBD1 TRBJ1-4 TRBV5-1 . CASSVSKTGTVNEKLFF TGCGCCAGCAGCGTTTCCAAAACCGGGACAGTTAATGAAAAACTGTTTTTT
. TRBJ2-1 TRBV7-3 . CASSTRDARSYNEQFF TGTGCCAGCAGCACCCGGGACGCCCGCTCCTACAATGAGCAGTTCTTC
. TRBJ2-1 TRBV15 . CATSRVPSNEQFF TGTGCCACCAGCAGAGTTCCGAGCAATGAGCAGTTCTTC
TRBD2 TRBJ2-4 TRBV4-1 . CASSQGLAGGPAKNIQYF TGCGCCAGCAGCCAGGGACTAGCGGGGGGGCCGGCCAAAAACATTCAGTACTTC
. TRBJ1-2 TRBV5-1 few CASSLVAEENYGYTF TGCGCCAGCAGCTTGGTGGCAGAGGAGAACTATGGCTACACCTTC
. TRBJ2-2 TRBV25-1 few CASSPFLNRDGGNGELFF TGTGCCAGCAGTCCCTTTTTAAACAGGGACGGGGGTAACGGGGAGCTGTTTTTT
. TRBJ2-2 TRBV18 . CASSARSGELFF TGTGCCAGCTCAGCCAGGTCGGGGGAGCTGTTTTTT
. TRBJ2-2 TRBV28 . CASSSIIGRADTGELFF TGTGCCAGCAGCTCCATTATCGGCAGGGCGGACACCGGGGAGCTGTTTTTT
TRBD1 TRBJ1-5 TRBV6-1 once CASSERTGNQPQHF TGTGCCAGCAGTGAAAGGACAGGTAATCAGCCCCAGCATTTT
TRBD2 TRBJ2-3 TRBV2 . CASSRGLAGGLGTDTQYF TGTGCCAGCTCCAGAGGACTAGCGGGGGGGCTCGGGACGGATACGCAGTATTTT
. TRBJ1-2 TRBV6-1 few CASSDRDLYGYTF TGTGCCAGCAGTGACCGGGACCTCTATGGCTACACCTTC
TRBD1 TRBJ1-2 TRBV5-1 . CASSLDRGLNYGYTF TGCGCCAGCAGCTTGGACAGGGGGCTTAACTATGGCTACACCTTC
TRBD1 TRBJ1-3 TRBV6-5 few CASSYSTGSGNTIYF TGTGCCAGCAGTTACTCGACAGGGTCTGGAAACACCATATATTTT
TRBD2 TRBJ2-1 TRBV15 . CATSTLKRGTYNEQFF TGTGCCACCAGCACATTGAAGCGGGGTACCTACAATGAGCAGTTCTTC
TRBD1 TRBJ2-2 TRBV5-4 few CASSRRQGTNTGELFF TGTGCCAGCAGCAGAAGACAGGGAACGAACACCGGGGAGCTGTTTTTT
. TRBJ2-3 TRBV28 . CASTPGGADTQYF TGTGCCAGCACCCCCGGAGGGGCAGATACGCAGTATTTT
. TRBJ1-2 TRBV18 . CASSPDGNYGYTF TGTGCCAGCTCACCGGACGGAAACTATGGCTACACCTTC
. TRBJ2-2 TRBV5-4 . CASSLSQANTGELFF TGTGCCAGCAGCTTAAGCCAGGCGAACACCGGGGAGCTGTTTTTT
. TRBJ2-1 TRBV3-1/TRBV3-2 . CASSQDPGRDEQFF TGTGCCAGCAGCCAAGATCCTGGTAGAGATGAGCAGTTCTTC
. TRBJ2-3 TRBV5-1 . CASSLPLASTDTQYF TGCGCCAGCAGCTTGCCTCTAGCTAGCACAGATACGCAGTATTTT
. TRBJ2-5 TRBV28 once CASSLMGVRETQYF TGTGCCAGCAGTTTGATGGGGGTGAGGGAGACCCAGTACTTC
. TRBJ2-1 TRBV11-2 few CASSLSVISYNEQFF TGTGCCAGCAGCTTATCCGTAATCTCCTACAATGAGCAGTTCTTC
. TRBJ1-2 TRBV7-2 . CASSPRPDRHGYTF TGTGCCAGCAGCCCCCGACCGGACAGACATGGCTACACCTTC
. TRBJ2-3 TRBV3-1/TRBV3-2 . CASSPWIAEDTQYF TGTGCCAGCAGCCCGTGGATAGCGGAGGATACGCAGTATTTT
. TRBJ1-1 TRBV28 . CASSPRGNTEAFF TGTGCCAGCAGCCCAAGGGGGAACACTGAAGCTTTCTTT
. TRBJ1-1 TRBV10-2 . CASVDTLNTEAFF TGCGCCAGCGTGGACACTTTGAACACTGAAGCTTTCTTT
TRBD1 TRBJ2-5 TRBV3-1/TRBV3-2 once CASSHPGGTGGRGGETQYF TGTGCCAGCAGCCACCCCGGGGGGACAGGGGGCCGGGGTGGAGAGACCCAGTACTTC
. TRBJ1-4 TRBV5-1 . CASSLRDTKEKLFF TGCGCCAGCAGCTTACGGGACACGAAAGAAAAACTGTTTTTT
TRBD1 TRBJ2-1 TRBV19 . CASSSDPGQRRNEQFF TGTGCCAGTAGTTCCGACCCGGGACAGAGGAGAAATGAGCAGTTCTTC
. TRBJ1-1 TRBV6-5 . CASSEGGGNTEAFF TGTGCCAGCAGCGAGGGCGGCGGGAACACTGAAGCTTTCTTT
. TRBJ2-2 TRBV2 few CASSELEGGELFF TGTGCCAGCAGTGAATTGGAGGGAGGGGAGCTGTTTTTT
. TRBJ1-2 TRBV9 . CASSVIGVEGGYTF TGTGCCAGCAGCGTTATTGGGGTTGAAGGCGGCTACACCTTC
TRBD1 TRBJ1-4 TRBV27 . CASRDRVKLKLFF TGTGCCAGCCGAGACAGGGTCAAGTTGAAACTGTTTTTT
. TRBJ1-2 TRBV6-2/TRBV6-3 . CASSYPQDYGYTF TGTGCCAGCAGTTACCCCCAGGACTATGGCTACACCTTC
TRBD2 TRBJ2-1 TRBV5-1 . CASSSTSGVNEQFF TGCGCCAGCAGCTCGACTAGCGGGGTCAATGAGCAGTTCTTC
. TRBJ1-5 TRBV4-1 . CASSPGRAWGNQPQHF TGCGCCAGCAGCCCGGGGAGGGCTTGGGGCAATCAGCCCCAGCATTTT
TRBD1 TRBJ1-6 TRBV7-9 . CASSQGQGQNSPLHF TGTGCCAGCAGCCAAGGACAGGGTCAGAATTCACCCCTCCACTTT
. TRBJ1-5 TRBV5-1 . CASSLEPNQPQHF TGCGCCAGCAGCTTGGAGCCCAATCAGCCCCAGCATTTT
TRBD2 TRBJ2-2 TRBV7-2 . CASSQEPGGSGELFF TGTGCCAGCAGCCAAGAACCGGGGGGATCCGGGGAGCTGTTTTTT
TRBD1 TRBJ2-5 TRBV9 once CASSTLQGSETQYF TGTGCCAGCAGCACACTACAGGGGTCGGAGACCCAGTACTTC
. TRBJ2-1 TRBV6-5 once CASSRQAYYNEQFF TGTGCCAGCAGCCGACAGGCCTACTACAATGAGCAGTTCTTC
. TRBJ1-1 TRBV11-2 few CASSQSRGTEAFF TGTGCCAGCAGCCAATCCAGAGGAACTGAAGCTTTCTTT
. TRBJ1-4 TRBV6-1 . CASTTRGGEKLFF TGTGCCAGCACGACAAGGGGAGGTGAAAAACTGTTTTTT
TRBD1 TRBJ1-6 TRBV15 few CATSRGSGTGGSPLHF TGTGCCACCAGCAGAGGCTCCGGGACAGGGGGCTCACCCCTCCACTTT
. TRBJ1-1 TRBV14 . CASSQVAGRKTEAFF TGTGCCAGCAGCCAAGTCGCGGGGCGAAAGACTGAAGCTTTCTTT
TRBD2 TRBJ2-1 TRBV28 . CASSLGGGSYNEQFF TGTGCCAGCAGTTTGGGGGGGGGCTCCTACAATGAGCAGTTCTTC
. TRBJ1-5 TRBV6-6 . CASIDGGGSNQPQHF TGTGCCAGCATTGACGGAGGAGGGAGCAATCAGCCCCAGCATTTT
. TRBJ1-3 TRBV6-1 . CASSEGWGGNTIYF TGTGCCAGCAGTGAAGGCTGGGGAGGAAACACCATATATTTT
. TRBJ2-3 TRBV7-8 once CASSTFLGDTQYF TGTGCCAGCAGCACCTTCTTAGGAGATACGCAGTATTTT
TRBD1 TRBJ2-1 TRBV10-2 . CASRRDSYNEQFF TGCGCCAGCAGGAGGGACAGCTACAATGAGCAGTTCTTC
TRBD1 TRBJ2-3 TRBV19 . CASDRGQKDTQYF TGTGCCAGCGACAGGGGGCAGAAAGATACGCAGTATTTT
TRBD1 TRBJ2-6 TRBV5-4 . CASSSTGASNSGANVLTF TGTGCCAGCAGCTCCACAGGGGCGTCAAACTCTGGGGCCAACGTCCTGACTTTC
. TRBJ1-1 TRBV6-6 . CASSFPSSGRNTEAFF TGTGCCAGCAGTTTCCCTTCCTCGGGACGGAACACTGAAGCTTTCTTT
. TRBJ2-3 TRBV5-1 . CASSLSGADTQYF TGCGCCAGCAGCTTGTCAGGGGCGGATACGCAGTATTTT